Listed below are T cell receptor beta chains from one sample, sequenced in a study of blood T cell repertoires in COVID-19. The method was immunoSEQ multiplex PCR; TCRdb's version includes in-frame clones alone and lacks a portion of them. In the table there are about 120,000 clones, roughly 80% of which are singletons. Sample: peripheral blood. Receptors were obtained from a human donor in a cohort sampled during active COVID-19. CDR3s include the opening cysteine and the closing phenylalanine or tryptophan. Fields, in order: D gene, V gene, J gene, CDR3 protein. D genes are given only for firm matches.

D: TRBD1
V: TRBV7-3
J: TRBJ2-1
CDR3: CASSAREGAEQFF

D: NA
V: TRBV5-1
J: TRBJ2-1
CDR3: CASSPTSSYNEQFF

D: TRBD1
V: TRBV5-6
J: TRBJ2-2
CDR3: CASSWTSGGPSTGELFF

D: TRBD2
V: TRBV7-3
J: TRBJ2-1
CDR3: CASSSRSTSGGALLNEQFF

D: TRBD1
V: TRBV28
J: TRBJ1-5
CDR3: CASSESGTAFQPQHF

D: TRBD1
V: TRBV19
J: TRBJ1-1
CDR3: CASSIPRTGVNTEAFF

D: TRBD2
V: TRBV20-1
J: TRBJ2-5
CDR3: CSASSGREKQETQYF

D: NA
V: TRBV25-1
J: TRBJ2-7
CDR3: CASSEASYEQYF

D: TRBD1
V: TRBV7-9
J: TRBJ1-4
CDR3: CASSLAGTGASGTGEKLFF

D: TRBD2
V: TRBV5-4
J: TRBJ2-2
CDR3: CASSLDRSRGTNTGELFF

D: TRBD1
V: TRBV18
J: TRBJ1-4
CDR3: CASSITQGANEKLFF

D: NA
V: TRBV7-2
J: TRBJ1-4
CDR3: CASSLAGEGEKLFF

D: TRBD1
V: TRBV19
J: TRBJ2-7
CDR3: CASSPQGDRGTYEQYF

D: NA
V: TRBV2
J: TRBJ2-5
CDR3: CASSVISGETQYF

D: NA
V: TRBV5-1
J: TRBJ1-2
CDR3: CASSLSNYGYTF

D: NA
V: TRBV29-1
J: TRBJ1-1
CDR3: CSVGGVRNTEAFF

D: NA
V: TRBV9
J: TRBJ2-2
CDR3: CASSADSYTGELFF

D: TRBD1
V: TRBV2
J: TRBJ1-3
CDR3: CASSIKTQGAGNTIYF

D: TRBD2
V: TRBV30
J: TRBJ2-3
CDR3: CAWNRGRASDTQYF

D: NA
V: TRBV6-5
J: TRBJ2-7
CDR3: CASTAVGPFSYEQYF

D: TRBD2
V: TRBV28
J: TRBJ2-7
CDR3: CASSQFRGGEQYF

D: TRBD1
V: TRBV28
J: TRBJ1-1
CDR3: CASRKQGLNTEAFF